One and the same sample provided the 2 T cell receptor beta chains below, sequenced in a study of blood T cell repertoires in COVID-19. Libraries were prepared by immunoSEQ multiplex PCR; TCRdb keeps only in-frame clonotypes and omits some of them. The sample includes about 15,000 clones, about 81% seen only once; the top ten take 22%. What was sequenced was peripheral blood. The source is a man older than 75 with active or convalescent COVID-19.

The CDR3, as DNA: TGTGCCAGCAGTGAAAGAGGACAGGGGGTTTTCAATGGCTACACCTTC. This encodes CASSERGQGVFNGYTF. V is TRBV25-1 and J is TRBJ1-2; TRBD1 matches 10 bases. The CDR3 consists of 16 residues. Germline V gives CDR1 MGHDK, CDR2 SYGVNS. V shed 2 bases, J shed 6 bases, and the junction held 9 bases outside the gene matches.

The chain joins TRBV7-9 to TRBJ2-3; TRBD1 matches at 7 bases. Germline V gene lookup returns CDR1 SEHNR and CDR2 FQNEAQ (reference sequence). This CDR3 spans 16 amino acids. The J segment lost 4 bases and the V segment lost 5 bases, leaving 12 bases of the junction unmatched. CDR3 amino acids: CASSPRQGWGPDTQYF. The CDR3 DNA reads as TGTGCCAGCAGCCCTCGACAGGGTTGGGGCCCAGATACGCAGTATTTT.